This T cell receptor (beta chain) was documented in a study of blood T cell repertoires in COVID-19. Study as a whole: T cells, B-cell-depleted T cells, or PBMCs supplied cDNA or gDNA.

The V and J ends lost 2 bases and 7 bases respectively, with 16 bases between them. The CDR3 has 16 residues. The V gene's germline CDR1 is SGDLS and CDR2 YYNGEE. Original processing notes: Reference gene primer amplification in the assay estimated nucleated cell counts. The table came from immunoSEQ multiplex PCR; TCRdb's copy has only in-frame clones and leaves some out. V, J and clone size derive from that table, while D and trimming were established from the DNA sequence. The sample includes almost 50,000 clones, about 80% of them seen just once. Sequenced: peripheral blood. This receptor was obtained from a man in his 70s with acute or convalescent COVID-19. The rearrangement uses TRBV9 and TRBJ1-6; possibly TRBD1 for D (6 bases). CDR3 in DNA: TGTGCCAGCAGCGTCGGGACAAATCCGAGGAATTCACCCCTCCACTTT. Residues: CASSVGTNPRNSPLHF.